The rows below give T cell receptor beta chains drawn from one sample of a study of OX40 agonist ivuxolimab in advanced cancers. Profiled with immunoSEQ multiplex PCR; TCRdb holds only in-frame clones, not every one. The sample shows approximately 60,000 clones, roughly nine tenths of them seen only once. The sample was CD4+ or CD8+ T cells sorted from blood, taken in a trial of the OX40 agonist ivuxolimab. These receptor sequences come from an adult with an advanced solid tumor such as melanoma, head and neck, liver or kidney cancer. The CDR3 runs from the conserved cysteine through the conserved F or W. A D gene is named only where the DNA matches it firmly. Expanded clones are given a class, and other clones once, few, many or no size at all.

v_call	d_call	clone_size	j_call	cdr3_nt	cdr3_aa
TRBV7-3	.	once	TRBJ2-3	TGTGCCAGCAGCTTCGGACAGTCCACAGATACGCAGTATTTT	CASSFGQSTDTQYF
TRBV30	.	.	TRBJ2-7	TGTGCCTGGAGTGTCGGAGTAATCTACGAGCAGTACTTC	CAWSVGVIYEQYF
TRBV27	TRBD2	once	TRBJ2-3	TGTGCCAGCAGTCGACTAGCGGGGGGGCCCTCAGATACGCAGTATTTT	CASSRLAGGPSDTQYF
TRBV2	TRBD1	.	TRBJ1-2	TGTGCCAGCAGTGAGGGACAGTCATATGGCTACACCTTC	CASSEGQSYGYTF
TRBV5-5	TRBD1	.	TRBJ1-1	TGTGCCAGCAGCCGTACAGGGGCTGAAGCTTTCTTT	CASSRTGAEAFF
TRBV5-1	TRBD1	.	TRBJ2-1	TGCGCCAGCAGCTCCCCGGGACAGGAACAAGGAGGGACCTACAATGAGCAGTTCTTC	CASSSPGQEQGGTYNEQFF
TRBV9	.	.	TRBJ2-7	TGTGCCAGCAGCACGTGCGGGGGGACAGGGAGGGCCTCCTACGAGCAGTACTTC	CASSTCGGTGRASYEQYF
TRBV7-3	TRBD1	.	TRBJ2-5	TGTGCCAGCGGGACAGGGGTCCAAGAGACCCAGTACTTC	CASGTGVQETQYF
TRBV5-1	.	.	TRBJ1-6	TGCGCCAGCGGTACAGGGATGGGGAATTCACCCCTCCACTTT	CASGTGMGNSPLHF
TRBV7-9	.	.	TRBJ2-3	TGTGCCAGCAGTCGAGGGGATACGCAGTATTTT	CASSRGDTQYF
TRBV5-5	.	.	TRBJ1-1	TGTGCCAGCAGCTTGTTTAGGAACACTGAAGCTTTCTTT	CASSLFRNTEAFF
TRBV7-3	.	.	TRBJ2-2	TGTGCCAGCAGCCTCTTACGTATCGCGAACACCGGGGAGCTGTTTTTT	CASSLLRIANTGELFF
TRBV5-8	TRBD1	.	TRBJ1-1	TGTGCCAGCAGCTTGGTGGCAGGGGGAAGGACTGAAGCTTTCTTT	CASSLVAGGRTEAFF
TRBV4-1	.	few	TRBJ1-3	TGCGCCAGCAGCCCGTTCTTACAGGGCGGCGGAAACACCATATATTTT	CASSPFLQGGGNTIYF
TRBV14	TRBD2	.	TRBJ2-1	TGTGCCAGCGCAATAAGGGAGCGGGAGAACGACAATGAGCAGTTCTTC	CASAIRERENDNEQFF
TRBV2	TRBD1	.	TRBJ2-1	TGTGCCAGCATTTGGACAGGGGTTTTGGGTGAGCAGTTCTTC	CASIWTGVLGEQFF
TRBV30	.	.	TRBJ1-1	TGTGCCTGGATGGAGAGAACTGAAGCTTTCTTT	CAWMERTEAFF
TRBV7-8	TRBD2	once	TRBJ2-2	TGTGCCAGCAGCTTAGTGTCACGTAATAGCGGGAATGTCGGGGAGCTGTTTTTT	CASSLVSRNSGNVGELFF
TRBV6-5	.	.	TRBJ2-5	TGTGCCAGCAGTTACTCGATCCCCAGGGCGGGGGAGACCCAGTACTTC	CASSYSIPRAGETQYF
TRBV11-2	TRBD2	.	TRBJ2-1	TGTGCCAGCAGCAAGATTTTTACGGGAGGGAATGAGCAGTTCTTC	CASSKIFTGGNEQFF
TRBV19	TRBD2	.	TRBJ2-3	TGTGCCAGTACTGAAAGTATTTTTCCAGGCCCAGCATGGGGGGGTGACACAGATACGCAGTATTTT	CASTESIFPGPAWGGDTDTQYF
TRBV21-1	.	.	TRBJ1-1	TGTGCCAGCAGCAAAAGGGGTCGGGACAGGGCGAACACTGAAGCTTTCTTT	CASSKRGRDRANTEAFF
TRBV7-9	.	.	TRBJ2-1	TGTGCCAGCAGCCCTGTCGAATGGGACTACAATGAGCAGTTCTTC	CASSPVEWDYNEQFF
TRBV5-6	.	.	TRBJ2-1	TGTGCCAGCGGAACCTACAATGAGCAGTTCTTC	CASGTYNEQFF
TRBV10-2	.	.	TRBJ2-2	TGCGCCAGCAAAACCGGCCCGAACACCGGGGAGCTGTTTTTT	CASKTGPNTGELFF
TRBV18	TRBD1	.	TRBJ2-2	TGTGCCGGCCAGGGGGACAGCGGCAACACCGGGGAGCTGTTTTTT	CAGQGDSGNTGELFF
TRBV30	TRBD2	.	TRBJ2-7	TGTGCCGGGGATCGGCTAGCGGGCGAGCAGTACTTC	CAGDRLAGEQYF
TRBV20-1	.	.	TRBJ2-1	TGCAGTGCTAGTAGATACAATGAGCAGTTCTTC	CSASRYNEQFF
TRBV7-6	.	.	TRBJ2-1	TGTGCCAGCAGCCCGACCGGATACAATGAGCAGTTCTTC	CASSPTGYNEQFF